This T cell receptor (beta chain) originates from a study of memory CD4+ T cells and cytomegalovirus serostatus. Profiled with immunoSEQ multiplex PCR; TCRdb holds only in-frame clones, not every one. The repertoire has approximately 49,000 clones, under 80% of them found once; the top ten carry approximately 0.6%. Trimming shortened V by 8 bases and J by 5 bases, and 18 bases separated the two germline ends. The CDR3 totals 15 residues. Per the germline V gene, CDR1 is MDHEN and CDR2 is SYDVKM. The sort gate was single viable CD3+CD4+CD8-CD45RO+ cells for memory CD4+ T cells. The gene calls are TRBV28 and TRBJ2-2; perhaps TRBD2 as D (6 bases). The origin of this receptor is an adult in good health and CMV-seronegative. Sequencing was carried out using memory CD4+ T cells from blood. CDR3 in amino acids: CASGPWGVGTGELFF. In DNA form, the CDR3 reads TGTGCCAGCGGCCCCTGGGGGGTAGGGACCGGGGAGCTGTTTTTT.